Presented here are 4 T cell receptor beta chains from one specimen sequenced in a study of cytomegalovirus exposure and HLA in healthy donors. Use of 60 Vbeta and 13 Jbeta primers characterized the PCR. Here immunoSEQ multiplex PCR was the method, and the copy in TCRdb shows in-frame clones only, minus some. The table has 60,000 to 70,000 clones, 78% seen once. Specimen: PBMCs. Every receptor here comes from a man aged 35-49 years in good health and CMV-seronegative.

The V and J genes are TRBV2 and TRBJ2-4, with TRBD1 matching over 7 bases. The CDR3 consists of 15 residues. Per germline, CDR1 SNHLY and CDR2 FYNNEI. V shed 6 bases and J 1 base; nucleotides not matched to a gene: 6. CDR3 amino acids: CASRATGTAKNIQYF. In DNA form, the CDR3 reads TGTGCCAGCAGGGCGACAGGGACGGCCAAAAACATTCAGTACTTC.

This clone was observed a single time. The V and J genes are TRBV7-9 and TRBJ2-7; tentatively, D is TRBD2 (5 bases). Germline CDR1 is SEHNR and CDR2 is FQNEAQ (reference sequence). The CDR3 spans 16 residues. The V end was cut by 5 bases, the J end by 2 bases, with 19 bases between. CDR3 protein: CASSPAGQRLAYEQYF. For the CDR3, the DNA is TGTGCCAGCAGCCCGGCGGGCCAGCGTCTGGCCTACGAGCAGTACTTC.

The genes are TRBV6-5 and TRBJ2-2; D remains ambiguous. Looked up from germline, CDR1 is MNHEY and CDR2 is SVGAGI. This CDR3 has 16 residues. The V end was cut by 1 base, the J end by 3 bases, with 12 bases between. CDR3 loop: CASSYFGSWDTGELFF. Written as DNA, the CDR3 is TGTGCCAGCAGTTACTTTGGTAGCTGGGACACCGGGGAGCTGTTTTTT.

J is TRBJ2-4 and V is TRBV28; 7 bases are shared with TRBD1. This CDR3 contains 16 residues. J lost 9 bases, V lost 4 bases, and 15 bases had no gene match. Germline loops: CDR1 MDHEN, CDR2 SYDVKM. The CDR3 DNA sequence: TGTGCCAGCAGTTCAGCTAGGACAGGTGACTATGGCATTCAGTACTTC. Translating it yields CASSSARTGDYGIQYF.